The next 15 T cell receptor beta chains were all read from a single sample in a study of blood T cells in healthy people across ages. Together with a sample-barcoded 5' primer, a J-beta primer mix was included in a second PCR lasting roughly 6 to 12 cycles. MiXCR, applied by TCRdb to the 5' RACE reads, yields one record per CDR3 protein. The sample consists of roughly 800,000 distinct CDR3 sequences, roughly 25% of them appearing once. The data also belong to a second study, concerning T cells of mothers and their children.

Source material: blood. All receptors derive from a boy aged 5-17 years in good health.

The chain uses TRBV7-3 and TRBJ2-5; 9 bases line up with TRBD1. TRBJ2-1 explains the end of the DNA better; the J call may be wrong. Germline V gives CDR1 SGHTA, CDR2 FQGTGA. The length of the CDR3 is 15 residues. DNA of the CDR3: TGTGCCAGCAGCCAAGGACAGGGGCTTAACAATGAGCAGTTCTTC. Protein: CASSQGQGLNNEQFF.

The V gene is TRBV20-1, the J gene TRBJ2-4, with unresolved D. The germline V gene encodes CDR1 DFQATT and CDR2 SNEGSKA (reference sequence). The CDR3 runs 13 residues. V was pared by 3 bases and J by 8 bases, with 14 bases between. CDR3 nucleotides: TGCAGTGCTAGGAGCCCCAGATCGGACATTCAGTACTTC. Protein product: CSARSPRSDIQYF.

Only one count was recorded for this clonotype. The junction departs from germline at one end; a sequencing error may be responsible. This chain uses TRBV15 with TRBJ2-1; 7 positions match TRBD2. Germline CDR1 LNHNV, CDR2 YYDKDF (reference sequence). CDR3 size: 15 residues. In DNA form, the CDR3 reads TGTGCCACCAGTTTAAGCGGGGACCAATACAATGAGCGGTTCTTC. This codes for CATSLSGDQYNERFF.

About this clonotype itself: The junction shows a germline mismatch at one end, possibly a read error. This chain links TRBV6-6 with TRBJ2-4; 9 bases line up with TRBD1. This CDR3 region has 14 residues. CDR1 is MNHNY and CDR2 is SVGAGI in the germline V gene (reference sequence). CDR3 coding DNA: TGTGCCGGCAGGACAGGGGTAGCCAAAAACATTCAGTACTTC. This codes for CAGRTGVAKNIQYF.

This clonotype was recorded a few times. The chain uses TRBV7-9 and TRBJ2-2; TRBD2 agrees at 7 bases. Germline V gene lookup returns CDR1 SEHNR and CDR2 FQNEAQ (reference sequence). This CDR3 comprises 16 residues. V lost 3 bases, J lost 0 bases, and 4 bases stayed unmatched. CDR3 sequence (DNA): TGTGCCAGCAGCTTGGGGCTAGCGGCGAACACCGGGGAGCTGTTTTTT. It codes for CASSLGLAANTGELFF. The variable domain in full, completed from reference TRBV7-9 and TRBJ2-2, reads DTGVSQNPRHKITKRGQNVTFRCDPISEHNRLYWYRQTLGQGPEFLTYFQNEAQLEKSRLLSDRFSAERPKGSFSTLEIQRTEQGDSAMYLCASSLGLAANTGELFFGEGSRLTVL.

This clonotype is a singleton in its sample. The gene calls are TRBV21-1 and TRBJ2-1; the table's D gene call, TRBD1, was not cross checked with the DNA. TRBV21-1 is a pseudogene segment. This CDR3 is 16 amino acids long. CDR3 amino acids: CASSKGSGTGHNEQFF. The CDR3 DNA follows: TGTGCCAGCAGCAAAGGTAGTGGGACAGGGCACAATGAGCAGTTCTTC.

This rearrangement joins TRBV12-3 or TRBV12-4 to TRBJ1-3; TRBD1 is a possible D gene (6 bases). V lost 11 bases and J 5 bases, leaving 10 bases between the germline ends. CDR3 length: 11 residues. CDR3 protein: CASGARNTIYF. CDR3 in DNA: TGTGCCTCAGGGGCTAGAAACACCATATATTTT.

There are a few counts of this clonotype. This chain connects TRBV13 to TRBJ2-1; the D gene is possibly TRBD1 (5 bases). The CDR3 runs 17 residues. Trimming cost V 6 bases and J 7 bases, with 25 bases left between them. Germline loops: CDR1 PRHDT, CDR2 FYEKMQ (reference sequence). The CDR3 reads CASSDPPGRESWNEQFF. CDR3 coding DNA: TGTGCCAGCAGTGATCCCCCCGGCAGGGAAAGCTGGAATGAGCAGTTCTTC.

With regard to this clonotype: The conserved phenylalanine or tryptophan is not found at the CDR3 terminus, so this likely reflects a read error. The chain is built from TRBV7-2 and TRBJ2-1; 9 nucleotides agree with TRBD1. The J call is in doubt because the DNA end fits TRBJ2-7 better. CDR1 is SGHTA and CDR2 is FQGNSA in the germline V gene. The CDR3 is 16 residues long. Here the CDR3 DNA reads TGTGCCAGCAGTCCTTCGGGGACAGGGACCGCCTACGAGCAGTACCTC. As protein: CASSPSGTGTAYEQYL.

The chain combines TRBV7-9 with TRBJ2-4, with 8 bases that match TRBD1. CDR1 SEHNR and CDR2 FQNEAQ come from the germline V gene (reference sequence). The CDR3 runs to 15 residues. V gave up 5 bases and J gave up 8 bases; unmatched junction bases: 11. CDR3 sequence reads: CASSHATGAADIQYF. The CDR3 coding sequence is TGTGCCAGCAGCCACGCGACAGGGGCAGCGGACATTCAGTACTTC.

The chain carries TRBV7-2 and TRBJ2-7, with 9 bases matching TRBD1. Germline V gives CDR1 SGHTA, CDR2 FQGNSA. V gave up 5 bases and J gave up 6 bases; unmatched junction bases: 5. The CDR3 runs 13 residues. Here the CDR3 reads CASSTDRGSEQYF. CDR3 nucleotide sequence: TGTGCCAGCAGCACGGACAGGGGCAGCGAGCAGTACTTC.

This chain joins TRBV27 and TRBJ2-3; 11 bases match TRBD1. V gave up 1 base and J gave up 4 bases; unmatched junction bases: 4. This CDR3 contains 16 residues. Germline V CDR1 and CDR2: MNHEY, SMNVEV (reference sequence). The CDR3 sequence is CASSLWTGGTADTQYF. The CDR3 DNA reads as TGTGCCAGCAGTTTATGGACAGGGGGCACCGCAGATACGCAGTATTTT.

This chain uses TRBV3-1 with TRBJ1-2; 8 positions agree with TRBD1. The CDR3 sequence is 15 residues long. Germline V lookup: CDR1 LGHDT, CDR2 YNNKEL (reference sequence). The trim removed 2 bases at V and 3 bases at J, leaving 5 bases unmatched. CDR3 sequence reads: CASSQYRGVYYGYTF. In DNA, the CDR3 is TGTGCCAGCAGCCAATACAGGGGGGTCTACTATGGCTACACCTTC.

This sequence joins TRBV5-1 and TRBJ2-7, with 10 bases matching TRBD1. V gave up 2 bases and J gave up 5 bases; unmatched junction bases: 7. Germline V gene data show CDR1 as SGHRS and CDR2 as YFSETQ. The CDR3 length is 15 residues. The CDR3: CASSFSTGGGHEQYF. CDR3 in DNA: TGCGCCAGCAGCTTTTCGACAGGGGGCGGACACGAGCAGTACTTC.

The chain recombines TRBV29-1 with TRBJ2-5; maybe TRBD1 (6 bases). The J call may be mistaken, given a closer DNA end match to TRBJ2-7. The length of the CDR3 is 14 residues. Germline V gene sequence: CDR1 SQVTM, CDR2 ANQGSEA. DNA for the CDR3: TGCAGCGTCCGTTGGGACATCCCTTCCTACGAGCAGTACTTC. This encodes CSVRWDIPSYEQYF.